This TCR beta chain was captured by sequencing in a study of regulatory T cells in long-lasting Graves disease. In the study overall: Newly diagnosed Graves' patients took antithyroid drugs under 3 months.

Trimming pared 2 bases from V and 4 bases from J, leaving 2 bases between. This CDR3 has 11 amino acids. The germline gives CDR1 MNHEY, CDR2 SVGAGI. This sample's time point: newly diagnosed GD, antithyroid drugs for less than 3 months. TCR sequences were obtained from RNA taken from PBMCs. An endocrinology department in Xi'an, China, recruited the patients. Building the TCR beta libraries relied on iRepertoire HTBI primers, and CDR3 regions underwent Arm-PCR. Original data processing: Looking across samples, the authors found roughly 58 TRBV and 14 to 15 TRBJ segments. One entry per CDR3 protein results from TCRdb running MiXCR on the multiplex PCR reads. Here the V and J calls rest on TCRdb's processing, not on the authors' analysis. In the table there are 200,000 to 250,000 distinct CDR3 sequences, roughly 18% of which are singletons. This clonotype was counted at least ten times.

This clonotype was obtained from a female donor with Graves disease. The chain couples TRBV6-5 to TRBJ1-1; D remains ambiguous. Sequences were derived from peripheral blood mononuclear cells (PBMCs), sampled at new diagnosis, from a patient treated with antithyroid drugs. This chain's CDR3 is CASSYPTEAFF. The CDR3 nucleotides read TGTGCCAGCAGTTACCCCACTGAAGCTTTCTTT.